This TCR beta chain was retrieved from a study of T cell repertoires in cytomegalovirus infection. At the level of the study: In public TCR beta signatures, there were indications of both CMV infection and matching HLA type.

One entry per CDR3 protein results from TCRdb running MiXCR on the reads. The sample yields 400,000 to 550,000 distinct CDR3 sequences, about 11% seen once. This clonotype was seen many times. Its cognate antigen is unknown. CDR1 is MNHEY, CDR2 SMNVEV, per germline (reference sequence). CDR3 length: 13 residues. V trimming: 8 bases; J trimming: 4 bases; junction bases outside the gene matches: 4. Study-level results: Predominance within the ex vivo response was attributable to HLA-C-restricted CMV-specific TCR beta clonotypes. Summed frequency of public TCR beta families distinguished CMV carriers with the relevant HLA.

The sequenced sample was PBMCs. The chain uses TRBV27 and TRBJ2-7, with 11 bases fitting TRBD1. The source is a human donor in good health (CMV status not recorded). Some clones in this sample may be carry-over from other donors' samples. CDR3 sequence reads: CASWTGGSYEQYF. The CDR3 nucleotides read TGTGCCAGCTGGACAGGGGGCTCTTACGAGCAGTACTTC.